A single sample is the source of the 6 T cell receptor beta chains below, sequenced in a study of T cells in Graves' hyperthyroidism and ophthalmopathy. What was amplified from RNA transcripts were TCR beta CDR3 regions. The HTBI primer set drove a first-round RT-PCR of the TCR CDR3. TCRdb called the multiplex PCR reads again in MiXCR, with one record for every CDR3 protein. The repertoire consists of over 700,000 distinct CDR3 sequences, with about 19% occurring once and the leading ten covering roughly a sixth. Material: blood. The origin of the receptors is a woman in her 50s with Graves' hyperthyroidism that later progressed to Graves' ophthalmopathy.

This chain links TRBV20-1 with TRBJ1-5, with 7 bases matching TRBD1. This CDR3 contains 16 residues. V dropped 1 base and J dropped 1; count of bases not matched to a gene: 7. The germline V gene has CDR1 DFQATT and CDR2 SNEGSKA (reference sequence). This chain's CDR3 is CSARGKNRGSNQPQHF. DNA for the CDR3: TGCAGTGCTAGAGGGAAGAACAGGGGAAGCAATCAGCCCCAGCATTTT.

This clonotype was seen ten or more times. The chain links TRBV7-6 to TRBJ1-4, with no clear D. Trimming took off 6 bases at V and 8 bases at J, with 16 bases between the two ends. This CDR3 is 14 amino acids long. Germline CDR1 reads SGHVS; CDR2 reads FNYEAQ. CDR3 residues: CASRPSGPGEKLFF. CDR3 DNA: TGTGCCAGCAGGCCTTCCGGGCCTGGAGAAAAACTGTTTTTT.

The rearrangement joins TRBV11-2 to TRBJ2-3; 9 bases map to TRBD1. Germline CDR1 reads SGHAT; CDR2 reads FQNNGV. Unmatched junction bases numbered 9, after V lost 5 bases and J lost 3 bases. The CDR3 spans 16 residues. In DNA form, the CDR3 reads TGTGCCAGCAGCCGACGACAGGGGGTTCTTACAGATACGCAGTATTTT. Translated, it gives CASSRRQGVLTDTQYF.

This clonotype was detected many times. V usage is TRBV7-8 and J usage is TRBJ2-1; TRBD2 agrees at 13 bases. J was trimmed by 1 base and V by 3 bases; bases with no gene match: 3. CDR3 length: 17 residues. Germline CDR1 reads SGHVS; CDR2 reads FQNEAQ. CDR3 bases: TGTGCCAGCAGCTTTACTAGCGGGGGGGCGTCCTACAATGAGCAGTTCTTC. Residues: CASSFTSGGASYNEQFF. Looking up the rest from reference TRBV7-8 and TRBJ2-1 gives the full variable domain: GAGVSQSPRYKVAKRGQDVALRCDPISGHVSLFWYQQALGQGPEFLTYFQNEAQLDKSGLPSDRFFAERPEGSVSTLKIQRTQQEDSAVYLCASSFTSGGASYNEQFFGPGTRLTVL.

The CDR3 loop is CATSRDEWVDPGPQHF. The DNA of the CDR3 is TGTGCCACCAGCAGAGATGAATGGGTGGACCCAGGACCCCAGCATTTT. The chain links TRBV15 to TRBJ1-5; D not resolved. The length of the CDR3 is 16 residues. CDR1 and CDR2 from the germline V gene are LNHNV and YYDKDF (reference sequence). Trimming took off 0 bases at V and 10 bases at J, with 19 bases between the two ends. Looking up the rest from reference TRBV15 and TRBJ1-5 gives the full variable domain: DAMVIQNPRYQVTQFGKPVTLSCSQTLNHNVMYWYQQKSSQAPKLLFHYYDKDFNNEADTPDNFQSRRPNTSFCFLDIRSPGLGDTAMYLCATSRDEWVDPGPQHFGDGTRLSIL.

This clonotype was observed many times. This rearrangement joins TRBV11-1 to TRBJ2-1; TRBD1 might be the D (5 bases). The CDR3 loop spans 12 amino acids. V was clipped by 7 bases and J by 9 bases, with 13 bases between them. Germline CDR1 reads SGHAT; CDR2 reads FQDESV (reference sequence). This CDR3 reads CASNYGQGEQFF. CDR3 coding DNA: TGTGCCAGCAACTATGGGCAGGGTGAGCAGTTCTTC.